The count of the clone carrying this TCR beta chain is one. The antigen remains unidentified. The PCR employed 60 Vbeta primers together with 13 Jbeta primers. The data were produced by immunoSEQ multiplex PCR, yet TCRdb's version contains in-frame clones alone and is incomplete. This table holds about 140,000 clones, approximately 70% found once. This entry comes from a study of cytomegalovirus exposure and HLA in healthy donors. Turning to the study itself: A prior analysis found about 120 million unique TCR beta sequences from 150 million to 200 million T cells. Study results and limitations: It was shown in a later analysis that HLA-associated TCR beta chains were more clonally expanded than other, equally common chains.

The TCR comes from a woman aged 55-69 years in good health and CMV-seronegative. Sequencing input: PBMCs.

The DNA for the CDR3 is TGTGCTAGTGGTTTGGTACGTGAGCGGTCCTTCTACAATGAGCAGTTCTTC. The encoded protein is CASGLVRERSFYNEQFF. The chain combines TRBV12-5 with TRBJ2-1; TRBD2 might be the D (5 bases). Trimming shortened V by 0 bases and J by 3 bases, and 15 bases separated the two germline ends. From germline, CDR1 is LGHNT and CDR2 FRNRAP. The CDR3 is made up of 17 amino acids.